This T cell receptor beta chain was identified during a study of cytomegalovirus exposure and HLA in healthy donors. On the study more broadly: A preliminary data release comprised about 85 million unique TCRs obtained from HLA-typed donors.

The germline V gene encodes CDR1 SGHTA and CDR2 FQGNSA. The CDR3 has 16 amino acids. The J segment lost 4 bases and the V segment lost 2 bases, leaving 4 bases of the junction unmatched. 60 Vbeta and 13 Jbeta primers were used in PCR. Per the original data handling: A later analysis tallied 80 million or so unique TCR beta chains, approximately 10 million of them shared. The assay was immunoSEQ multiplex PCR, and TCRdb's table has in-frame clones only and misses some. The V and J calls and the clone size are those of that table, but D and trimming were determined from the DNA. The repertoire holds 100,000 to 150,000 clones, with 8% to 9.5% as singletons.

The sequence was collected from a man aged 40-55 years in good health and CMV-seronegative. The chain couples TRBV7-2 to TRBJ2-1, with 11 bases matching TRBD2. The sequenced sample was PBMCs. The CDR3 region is CASSLSASGGYNEQFF. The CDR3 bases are TGTGCCAGCAGCTTATCCGCTAGCGGGGGGTACAATGAGCAGTTCTTC.